Below, 10 T cell receptor beta chains from the same sample are listed, as sequenced in a study of read filtering for tumor transcriptome and immune sequencing. From roughly 0.4 ug of RNA, a library with molecular barcoded alpha/delta and beta/gamma adaptors was made. TCRdb fed the reads into MiXCR, producing one record per CDR3 protein. The sample shows 100,000 to 150,000 distinct CDR3 sequences, 10% to 15% of them seen only once. The sequencing input was a population of CD138-negative cells sorted from bone marrow. The receptors shown here come from a donor at least 40 years old with multiple myeloma.

This clonotype showed up many times. The chain uses TRBV28 and TRBJ2-2, with D hard to call. Germline V gives CDR1 MDHEN, CDR2 SYDVKM. The CDR3 spans 15 residues. V lost 6 bases to trimming and J lost 5 bases, with 16 bases between them. For the CDR3, the DNA is TGTGCCAGCAGCCCCGAGGCCCCTTTAACCGGGGAGCTGTTTTTT. It yields the protein CASSPEAPLTGELFF.

This clonotype came up many times. The J gene is TRBJ2-5, the V gene TRBV6-5; D uncertain. This CDR3 comprises 13 residues. CDR1 and CDR2 (germline): MNHEY, SVGAGI. Trimming shortened V by 6 bases and J by 5 bases, and 13 bases separated the two germline ends. The CDR3, as DNA: TGTGCCAGCAGGTCCCGGGCGGCGGAGACCCAGTACTTC. This translates into CASRSRAAETQYF.

This clonotype was counted at least ten times. V is TRBV20-1 and J is TRBJ2-1, with D perhaps TRBD1 or TRBD2 (6 bases each). The V and J ends lost 3 bases and 6 bases respectively, with 18 bases between them. The CDR3 is 15 residues long. CDR1 and CDR2 from the germline V gene are DFQATT and SNEGSKA (reference sequence). The CDR3, as DNA: TGCAGTGCTAGGGACGGGGGCTCACCTATCAATGAGCAGTTCTTC. Translating it yields CSARDGGSPINEQFF.

Turning to this clonotype: A much larger clone differs from this one at a single base, so this may be a read error. As DNA, the CDR3 is TGCGCCAGCTCCACTGCGCAGGCTCCCGGAACCGGGGAGCTGTTTTTT. This translates into CASSTAQAPGTGELFF. The rearrangement uses TRBV5-1 and TRBJ2-2; D uncertain. Germline V CDR1 and CDR2: SGHRS, YFSETQ. Trimming took off 7 bases at V and 5 bases at J, with 21 bases between the two ends. The length of the CDR3 is 16 residues.

A few counts support this clonotype. The chain links TRBV6-1 to TRBJ2-3; TRBD2 is a possible D gene (6 bases). V lost 5 bases to trimming and J lost 4 bases, with 16 bases between them. This CDR3 contains 15 residues. Germline V gene sequence: CDR1 MNHNS, CDR2 SASEGT. The CDR3 coding sequence is TGTGCCAGCAGTCGTGTGGGGGGTGGGTCAGATACGCAGTATTTT. Translated: CASSRVGGGSDTQYF.

This clonotype appeared many times. This chain uses TRBV29-1 with TRBJ2-1; D remains unclear. Trimming cost V 2 bases and J 8 bases, with 4 bases left between them. In germline, CDR1 is SQVTM, CDR2 ANQGSEA. The CDR3 covers 10 residues. The chain's CDR3 is CSVEIYEQFF. CDR3 DNA sequence: TGCAGCGTTGAAATCTATGAGCAGTTCTTC.

The chain joins TRBV29-1 to TRBJ2-1; 8 bases match TRBD1. V was pared by 6 bases and J by 9 bases, with 13 bases of the junction left unmatched. Germline V gene lookup returns CDR1 SQVTM and CDR2 ANQGSEA. This CDR3 comprises 14 residues. The CDR3 sequence: CSVGKDRVGGEQFF. CDR3 DNA: TGCAGCGTCGGGAAGGACAGGGTCGGAGGTGAGCAGTTCTTC.

In this sample, this clonotype turned up many times. V usage is TRBV7-9 and J usage is TRBJ2-3; unclear D gene. Germline values: CDR1 SEHNR, CDR2 FQNEAQ (reference sequence). The CDR3 runs to 14 residues. The V and J ends lost 3 bases and 0 bases respectively, with 7 bases between them. Here the CDR3 DNA reads TGTGCCAGCAGCTTCCTGAGTAGCACAGATACGCAGTATTTT. This sequence encodes CASSFLSSTDTQYF.

This clonotype showed up many times. The rearrangement links TRBV3-1 to TRBJ2-7; tentative D call: TRBD2 (7 bases). V gave up 1 base and J gave up 8 bases, with 21 bases separating them. Germline assignment: CDR1 LGHDT and CDR2 YNNKEL (reference sequence). The CDR3 has 16 amino acids. The CDR3 loop is CASSQGGGRGRGKQYF. In DNA form, the CDR3 reads TGTGCCAGCAGCCAAGGAGGGGGTCGCGGGAGAGGAAAGCAGTACTTC.

This clonotype is classed as medium-sized. The V and J genes are TRBV5-1 and TRBJ2-1, with D hard to call. V lost 0 bases and J 0 bases, leaving 10 bases between the germline ends. The germline gives CDR1 SGHRS, CDR2 YFSETQ. This CDR3 spans 16 amino acids. This chain's CDR3 is CASSLGGSNSYNEQFF. CDR3 sequence (DNA): TGCGCCAGCAGCTTGGGCGGTTCCAACTCCTACAATGAGCAGTTCTTC.